The 21 T cell receptor beta chains below were found in one sample sequenced in a study of OX40 agonist ivuxolimab in advanced cancers. Here immunoSEQ multiplex PCR was the method, and the copy in TCRdb shows in-frame clones only, minus some. The top ten clones hold approximately 1.6% of a sample with tens of thousands of clones, around 80% of them seen once. Sample: CD4+ or CD8+ T cells sorted from blood, taken in a trial of the OX40 agonist ivuxolimab. Receptor source: an adult with an advanced solid tumor such as melanoma, head and neck, liver or kidney cancer.

V is TRBV11-2 and J is TRBJ1-2; 9 bases match TRBD1. Germline trimming cut 6 bases from V and 0 bases from J; bases unmatched to any gene: 5. Germline CDR1 reads SGHAT; CDR2 reads FQNNGV. There are 15 residues in the CDR3. The CDR3 here is CASSGTGRSNYGYTF. The CDR3 DNA follows: TGTGCCAGCAGTGGGACAGGGAGGTCTAACTATGGCTACACCTTC.

J is TRBJ2-6 and V is TRBV7-6; D remains unclear. The CDR3 covers 14 residues. V shed 0 bases and J shed 2 bases, with 2 bases lying between them. Germline assignment: CDR1 SGHVS and CDR2 FNYEAQ. This chain's CDR3 is CASSLATGANVLTF. The CDR3 DNA reads as TGTGCCAGCAGCTTAGCGACTGGGGCCAACGTCCTGACTTTC.

The rearrangement joins TRBV7-9 to TRBJ1-1; possibly TRBD1 for D (5 bases). The CDR3 is 12 amino acids. The germline gives CDR1 SEHNR, CDR2 FQNEAQ (reference sequence). V was clipped by 1 base and J by 11 bases, with 11 bases between them. This chain's CDR3 is CASSLEAGTAFF. The CDR3 DNA follows: TGTGCCAGCAGCTTAGAGGCAGGGACGGCTTTCTTT.

This clone was seen once. The gene calls are TRBV5-1 and TRBJ2-3; a weak D match, TRBD2 (6 bases). Trimming took off 2 bases at V and 2 bases at J, with 18 bases between the two ends. The CDR3 totals 17 residues. In germline, CDR1 is SGHRS, CDR2 YFSETQ. CDR3 DNA sequence: TGCGCCAGCAGCTTTCAGAGGGGCGGGGATACCACAGATACGCAGTATTTT. Translated: CASSFQRGGDTTDTQYF.

The genes are TRBV28 and TRBJ2-3; D is undetermined. The germline V gene has CDR1 MDHEN and CDR2 SYDVKM. The V and J ends lost 5 bases and 2 bases respectively, with 14 bases between them. The CDR3 contains 15 residues. Written as DNA, the CDR3 is TGTGCCAGCAGTCCCCGCCGCCCCTCCACAGATACGCAGTATTTT. Residues: CASSPRRPSTDTQYF.

In its sample, this clone was seen once. The V and J genes are TRBV28 and TRBJ2-7, with 11 bases aligning to TRBD1. Trimming took 2 bases from V and 1 from J; bases not matched to a gene: 4. The germline V gene has CDR1 MDHEN and CDR2 SYDVKM. The CDR3 consists of 16 residues. DNA for the CDR3: TGTGCCAGCAGTTTAAGTGGGACAGGGGGATCCTACGAGCAGTACTTC. Translated, it gives CASSLSGTGGSYEQYF. The entire variable domain, with the rest obtained from reference TRBV28 and TRBJ2-7, is as follows: DVKVTQSSRYLVKRTGEKVFLECVQDMDHENMFWYRQDPGLGLRLIYFSYDVKMKEKGDIPEGYSVSREKKERFSLILESASTNQTSMYLCASSLSGTGGSYEQYFGPGTRLTVT.

The chain carries TRBV5-1 and TRBJ2-1, with 14 bases that match TRBD2. CDR1 and CDR2 (germline): SGHRS, YFSETQ. V lost 4 bases, J lost 9 bases, and 6 bases stayed unmatched. There are 15 residues in the CDR3. CDR3 sequence reads: CASSETSGRAPEQFF. CDR3 bases: TGCGCCAGCAGCGAGACTAGCGGGAGGGCCCCTGAGCAGTTCTTC.

The rearrangement joins TRBV7-3 to TRBJ2-1; 8 bases fit TRBD2. Germline CDR1 is SGHTA and CDR2 is FQGTGA. This CDR3 has 16 amino acids. Losses at the gene ends were 5 bases for V and 5 bases for J; bases not matched to a gene: 11. In nucleotides, the CDR3 is TGTGCCAGCAGCAGGGACGCTAGCGGGCCGCACAATGAGCAGTTCTTC. Its protein is CASSRDASGPHNEQFF.

The CDR3 DNA is TGTGCCAGCAGCTTGGACTATCGACCGAGCTCCTACAATGAGCAGTTCTTC. Translated: CASSLDYRPSSYNEQFF. The genes are TRBV11-2 and TRBJ2-1; D possibly corresponds to TRBD2 (6 bases). The germline V gene has CDR1 SGHAT and CDR2 FQNNGV. Trimming left V 3 bases short and J 0 bases short, with 15 bases between. The CDR3 contains 17 residues.

The chain combines TRBV7-2 with TRBJ2-6; 7 nucleotides align to TRBD1. Germline loops: CDR1 SGHTA, CDR2 FQGNSA. This CDR3 contains 16 residues. Trimming removed 5 bases from V and 4 bases from J; junction bases left unmatched: 8. CDR3 sequence: CASSNDRDLGANVLTF. CDR3 bases: TGTGCCAGCAGCAACGACAGGGATCTGGGGGCCAACGTCCTGACTTTC.

The chain's CDR3 is CAIRPTTGTDQETQYF. The CDR3 coding sequence is TGTGCCATCAGACCTACGACAGGGACGGACCAAGAGACCCAGTACTTC. The gene calls are TRBV10-3 and TRBJ2-5; 7 bases map to TRBD1. The CDR3 length is 16 residues. The germline V gene encodes CDR1 ENHRY and CDR2 SYGVKD. V gave up 6 bases and J gave up 0 bases; unmatched junction bases: 10.

The chain carries TRBV19 and TRBJ2-3; 11 nucleotides align to TRBD2. The length of the CDR3 is 14 residues. J lost 2 bases, V lost 8 bases, and 3 bases had no gene match. CDR1 and CDR2 from the germline V gene are LNHDA and SQIVND (reference sequence). CDR3 nucleotides: TGTGCCAGTTCGACTAGCGGGACCACAGATACGCAGTATTTT. This sequence encodes CASSTSGTTDTQYF.

In the case of this clone: One end of the junction is discordant with germline, which a read error may explain. V gene TRBV28 combines with J gene TRBJ2-5; D gene ambiguous. The germline V gene has CDR1 MDHEN and CDR2 SYDVKM. This CDR3 has 12 amino acids. Written as DNA, the CDR3 is TGTGCCAGCAGCGAAAAAGGGAAACCGCTGGACTTC. Residues: CASSEKGKPLDF.

V is TRBV6-1 and J is TRBJ1-2, with a weak D call TRBD1 (5 bases). The CDR3 has 13 residues. V lost 3 bases, J lost 6 bases, and 11 bases lay in between. The germline V gene encodes CDR1 MNHNS and CDR2 SASEGT. CDR3 DNA sequence: TGTGCCAGCAGTGAGTCGGGGACGAATGGCTACACCTTC. This gives the protein CASSESGTNGYTF.

This sequence joins TRBV10-3 and TRBJ2-7; possibly TRBD2 for D (6 bases). The V gene's germline CDR1 is ENHRY and CDR2 SYGVKD. The CDR3 totals 14 residues. V gave up 0 bases and J gave up 6 bases, with 12 bases separating them. The CDR3 sequence is CAISESTGVGEQYF. The CDR3, as DNA: TGTGCCATCAGTGAGTCTACGGGAGTAGGCGAGCAGTACTTC.

The table lists this clone with a count of one. V gene TRBV7-8 combines with J gene TRBJ2-5; weak D call: TRBD1 (5 bases). The length of the CDR3 is 16 residues. The V end was cut by 1 base, the J end by 5 bases, with 17 bases between. Germline-derived CDR1 and CDR2 are SGHVS and FQNEAQ. CDR3 coding DNA: TGTGCCAGCAGCTTAGTTCATCGTCAGGGTTCCGAGACCCAGTACTTC. Translation gives CASSLVHRQGSETQYF.

Only a few counts were recorded for this clone. V usage is TRBV27 and J usage is TRBJ2-4; 7 bases are shared with TRBD1. V trimming: 2 bases; J trimming: 6 bases; junction bases outside the gene matches: 7. Germline CDR1 reads MNHEY; CDR2 reads SMNVEV (reference sequence). This CDR3 has 15 amino acids. CDR3 residues: CASSLGQQGINIQYF. CDR3 in DNA: TGTGCCAGCAGTTTAGGTCAACAGGGGATAAACATTCAGTACTTC.

V and J are TRBV21-1 and TRBJ1-1; TRBD1, the table's D call, was not compared with the DNA. TRBV21-1 represents a pseudogene. This CDR3 region has 19 residues. The CDR3 loop is CASTSPGGTGGKVHTEAFF. For the CDR3, the DNA is TGTGCCAGCACCTCCCCGGGGGGGACAGGGGGTAAGGTTCACACTGAAGCTTTCTTT.

V usage is TRBV10-3 and J usage is TRBJ1-5; TRBD1 matches at 7 bases. This CDR3 is built from 14 residues. The V and J ends lost 5 bases and 4 bases, in that order; junction bases with no gene match: 5. Per the germline V gene, CDR1 is ENHRY and CDR2 is SYGVKD. The CDR3 region is CAISRTGRNQPQHF. DNA of the CDR3: TGTGCCATCAGTAGGACAGGTCGGAATCAGCCCCAGCATTTT.

The chain links TRBV20-1 to TRBJ2-5; D remains unclear. The CDR3 length is 11 residues. In germline, CDR1 is DFQATT, CDR2 SNEGSKA (reference sequence). V shed 3 bases and J shed 5 bases, with 7 bases lying between them. The CDR3 coding sequence is TGCAGTGCTAGGGCTCTCGAGACCCAGTACTTC. As protein: CSARALETQYF.

As for this clone: Other DNA sequences in the same sample also yield this CDR3. The chain is built from TRBV5-1 and TRBJ1-4, with D unresolved. The germline gives CDR1 SGHRS, CDR2 YFSETQ. V lost 0 bases and J 4 bases, leaving 1 base between the germline ends. CDR3 length: 12 residues. CDR3 sequence (DNA): TGCGCCAGCAGCTTGGGTAATGAAAAACTGTTTTTT. Translation: CASSLGNEKLFF.